This T cell receptor beta chain was retrieved from a study of blood T cell repertoires in COVID-19 (dated by TCRdb to 2020 to 2022). At the level of the whole study: Samples covering the acute and convalescent phases of COVID-19 were provided by collaborators in the United States, Italy and Spain. A freely available public database, intended as a resource for researchers studying the immune response to SARS-CoV-2, is where the repertoires were released. The samples were drawn from the first 160 participants of the ongoing ImmuneRACE study and from over 950 subjects provided by 6 global collaborators. Where available, HLA class I and class II types were taken from metadata supplied by the sample provider and were not determined by assay-based typing. The dataset comprised deeply sampled blood TCRbeta repertoires from subjects exposed to, actively infected with, or recovered from COVID-19. The material from the prospective study consisted of cDNA or gDNA derived from T cells, B-cell-depleted T cells, or PBMCs. The sample metadata nearly always contained a de-identified subject ID, COVID-19 status, age in years and sex. General conclusions and limits of the study: How much clinical and demographic metadata was included differed by source and by participant, and the metadata was provided uncurated.

The collaborating institutions used their own protocols to collect whole blood in K2EDTA tubes. For TCRbeta analysis, collaborators shipped samples as frozen whole blood, isolated PBMCs, or DNA extracted from either of those sample types. This clone was found a few times. The clone's antigen remains unknown. Nothing much larger sits one base from this clone, and base qualities are not available. TCRbeta CDR3 regions were amplified from genomic DNA by means of the immunoSEQ Assay, a bias-controlled multiplex PCR. The source study handled its data this way. Nucleated cell counts per sample were estimated from amplification of reference gene primers within the assay. To quantify the absolute abundance of each unique TCRbeta CDR3 rearrangement, sequence reads were collapsed and filtered. For each sample, productive Simpson clonality was calculated as the square root of Simpson's diversity index over productive rearrangements. This immuneACCESS table, as held by TCRdb, lists in-frame sequences with V and J called but not all clones. Of the missing ones, under half trace to an unresolved V gene in checked studies; the others have no known cause. V, J and clone size are those of that table, while D and trimming were read from the DNA. Present in this sample are 150,000 to 180,000 clones, roughly four fifths of which were seen just once. The top ten clonotypes cover roughly 29% of the sample.

The germline ends are 16 bases apart after V is trimmed by 5 bases and J by 2 bases. The CDR3 goes from the cysteine to the phenylalanine over 15 residues. Just CDR3 DNA is preserved here, 45 bases in frame from base 1. CDR1 is given as SQVTM and CDR2 as ANQGSEA, both from the germline V gene. Recombination linked TRBV29-1 to TRBJ1-5, with a tentative D gene TRBD1 over 5 matching bases. The clonotype was recovered from a woman aged 55-69 years with acute or convalescent COVID-19. Input material: peripheral blood. In nucleotides, the sequence is TGCAGCGTTCTTGTCTTCCAGGGTGGCAATCAGCCCCAGCATTTT. This gives the protein CSVLVFQGGNQPQHF.